This TCR beta chain is drawn from a study of T cell repertoires in cytomegalovirus infection. Study information: Matching HLA type and CMV infection were both indicated by public TCR beta signatures.

TCRdb itself ran the reads through MiXCR, one entry per CDR3 protein. This sample has more than 650,000 distinct CDR3 sequences; 35% to 40% occur once, and the top ten carry roughly 2.9%. The CDR3 consists of 15 residues. CDR1 and CDR2 from the germline V gene are MRHNA and SNTAGT. Trimming took 8 bases from V and 6 from J, leaving 20 bases between them. The clonotype originates from a human donor in good health (CMV status not recorded). Some clones in this sample may be carry-over from other donors' samples. V and J are TRBV6-4 and TRBJ2-1, with a tentative D call TRBD2 (6 bases). Sequenced: PBMCs. CDR3 DNA: TGTGCCAGCTCCCCGGCCCTTTCCGGGAGCAATGAGCAGTTCTTC. Translated, it gives CASSPALSGSNEQFF.